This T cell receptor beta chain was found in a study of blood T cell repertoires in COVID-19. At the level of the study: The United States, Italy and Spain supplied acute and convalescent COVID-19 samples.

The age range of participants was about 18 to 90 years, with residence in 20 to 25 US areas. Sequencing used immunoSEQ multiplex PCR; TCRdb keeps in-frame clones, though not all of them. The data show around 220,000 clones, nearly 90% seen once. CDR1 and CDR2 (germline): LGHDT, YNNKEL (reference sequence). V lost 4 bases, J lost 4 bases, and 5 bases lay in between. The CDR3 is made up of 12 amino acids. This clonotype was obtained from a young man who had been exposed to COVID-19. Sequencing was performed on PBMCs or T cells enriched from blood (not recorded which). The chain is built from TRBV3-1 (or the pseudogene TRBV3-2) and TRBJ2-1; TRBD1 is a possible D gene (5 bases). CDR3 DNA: TGTGCCAGCAGCCCAGGGTACAATGAGCAGTTCTTC. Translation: CASSPGYNEQFF.